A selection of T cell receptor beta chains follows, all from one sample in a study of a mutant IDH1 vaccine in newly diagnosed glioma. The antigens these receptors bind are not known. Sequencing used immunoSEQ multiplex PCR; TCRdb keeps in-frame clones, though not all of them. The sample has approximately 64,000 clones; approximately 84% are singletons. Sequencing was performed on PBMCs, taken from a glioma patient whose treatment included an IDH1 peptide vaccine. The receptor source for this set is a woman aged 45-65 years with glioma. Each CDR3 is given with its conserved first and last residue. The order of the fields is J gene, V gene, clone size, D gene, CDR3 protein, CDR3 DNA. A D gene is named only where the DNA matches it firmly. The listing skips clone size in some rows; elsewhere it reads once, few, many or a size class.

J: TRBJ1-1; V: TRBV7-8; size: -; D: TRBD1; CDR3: CASSLTGGTEAFF; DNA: TGTGCCAGCAGCTTGACAGGGGGCACTGAAGCTTTCTTT
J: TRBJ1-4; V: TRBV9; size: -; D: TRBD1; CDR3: CASSATGGREKLFF; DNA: TGTGCCAGCAGCGCGACAGGGGGCCGAGAAAAACTGTTTTTT
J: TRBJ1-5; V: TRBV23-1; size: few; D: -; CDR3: CASSWRTDNQPQHF; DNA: TGCGCCAGCAGTTGGAGGACTGATAATCAGCCCCAGCATTTT
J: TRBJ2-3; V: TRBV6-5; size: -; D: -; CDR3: CASSYGRSDTQYF; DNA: TGTGCCAGCAGTTATGGACGGAGCGATACGCAGTATTTT
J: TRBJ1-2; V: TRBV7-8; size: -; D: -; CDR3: CASSPRSPANYGYTF; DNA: TGTGCCAGCAGCCCCCGGTCGCCTGCTAACTATGGCTACACCTTC
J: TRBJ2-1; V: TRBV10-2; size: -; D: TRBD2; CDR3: CASSPLAGELGNEQFF; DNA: TGCGCCAGCAGTCCCTTAGCGGGGGAGCTTGGGAATGAGCAGTTCTTC
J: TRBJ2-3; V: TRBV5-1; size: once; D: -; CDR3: CASSFVGDPRADTQYF; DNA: TGCGCCAGCAGCTTCGTGGGGGACCCCCGGGCAGATACGCAGTATTTT
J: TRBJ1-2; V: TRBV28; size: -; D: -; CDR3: CASSLKGVGGYTF; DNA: TGTGCCAGCAGTTTAAAGGGGGTTGGTGGCTACACCTTC
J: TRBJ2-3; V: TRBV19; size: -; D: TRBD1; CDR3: CASSAYTGGGDTQYF; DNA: TGTGCCAGTAGTGCCTACACAGGGGGTGGAGATACGCAGTATTTT
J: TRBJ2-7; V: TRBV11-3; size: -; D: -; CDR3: CASSLDRYEQYF; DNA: TGTGCCAGCAGCTTAGACCGGTACGAGCAGTACTTC
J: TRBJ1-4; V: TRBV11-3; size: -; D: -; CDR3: CASSPRTATNEKLFF; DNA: TGTGCCAGCAGCCCGCGGACTGCAACTAATGAAAAACTGTTTTTT
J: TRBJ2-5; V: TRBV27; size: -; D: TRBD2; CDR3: CASSFSSGGLETQYF; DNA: TGTGCCAGCAGTTTTAGTAGCGGGGGGCTGGAGACCCAGTACTTC
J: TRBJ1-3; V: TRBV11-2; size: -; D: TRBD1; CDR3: CASSTRTGGNTIYF; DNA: TGTGCCAGCAGCACCCGGACAGGGGGAAACACCATATATTTT
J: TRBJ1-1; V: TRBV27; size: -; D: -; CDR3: CASRGLNTEAFF; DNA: TGTGCCAGCAGAGGTTTGAACACTGAAGCTTTCTTT
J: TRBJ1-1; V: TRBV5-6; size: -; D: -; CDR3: CASSLLGQQNTEAFF; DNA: TGTGCCAGCAGCTTGTTGGGACAACAGAACACTGAAGCTTTCTTT
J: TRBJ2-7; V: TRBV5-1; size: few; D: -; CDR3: CASSLLPTEGTYEQYF; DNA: TGCGCCAGCAGCTTGCTGCCGACCGAGGGGACCTACGAGCAGTACTTC
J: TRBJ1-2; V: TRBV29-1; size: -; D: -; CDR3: CSVEGRGRIYGYTF; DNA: TGCAGCGTTGAAGGCAGGGGAAGGATCTATGGCTACACCTTC
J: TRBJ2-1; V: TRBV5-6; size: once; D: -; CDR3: CASSLWQGRSYNEQFF; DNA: TGTGCCAGCAGCTTGTGGCAGGGAAGATCCTACAATGAGCAGTTCTTC
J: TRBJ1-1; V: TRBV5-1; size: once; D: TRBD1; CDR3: CASRTGANTEAFF; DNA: TGCGCCAGCAGGACAGGGGCGAACACTGAAGCTTTCTTT
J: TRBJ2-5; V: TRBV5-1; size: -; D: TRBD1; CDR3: CASSPTGGSRETQYF; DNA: TGCGCCAGCAGCCCCACAGGGGGCAGCAGAGAGACCCAGTACTTC